The text below deals with one TCR beta chain. Its antigen is not known. Per germline, CDR1 LNHNV and CDR2 YYDKDF (reference sequence). CDR3 size: 14 residues. Losses at the gene ends were 6 bases for V and 10 bases for J; bases not matched to a gene: 14. The sample originates from a study of cytomegalovirus exposure and HLA in healthy donors. PCR amplification relied on 60 Vbeta primers (plus 13 Jbeta primers). Repertoires were generated with immunoSEQ multiplex PCR, while TCRdb's copy carries only in-frame clones and drops some. Here the sample spans around 80,000 clones, approximately 62% being singletons. Notes on the study in general: An analysis that was carried out later associated 15,000 to 20,000 TCR beta sequences with HLA alleles at 0.05 false discovery rate. Listed as cytomegalovirus-associated were 150 to 200 TCR beta chains. Later work showed greater clonal expansion in HLA-associated TCR beta chains than in equally common others.

This TCR was sampled from a male donor in good health and CMV-seropositive. The specimen sequenced was PBMCs. J is TRBJ1-1 and V is TRBV15, with TRBD1 matching over 7 bases. CDR3 region: CATRGIGQEGLAFF. The CDR3, as DNA: TGTGCCACCAGAGGGATTGGACAGGAGGGTCTAGCTTTCTTT.